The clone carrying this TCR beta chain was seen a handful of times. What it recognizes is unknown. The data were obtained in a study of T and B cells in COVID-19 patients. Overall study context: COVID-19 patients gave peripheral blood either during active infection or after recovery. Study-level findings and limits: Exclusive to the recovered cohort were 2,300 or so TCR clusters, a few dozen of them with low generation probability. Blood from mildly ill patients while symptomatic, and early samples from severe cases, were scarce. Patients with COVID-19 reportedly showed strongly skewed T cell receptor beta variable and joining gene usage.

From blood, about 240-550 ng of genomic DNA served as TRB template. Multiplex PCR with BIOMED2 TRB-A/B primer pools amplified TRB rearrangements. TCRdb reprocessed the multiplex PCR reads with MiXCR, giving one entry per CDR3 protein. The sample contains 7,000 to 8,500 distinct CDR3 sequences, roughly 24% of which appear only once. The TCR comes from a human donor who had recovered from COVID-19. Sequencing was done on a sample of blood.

CDR3 protein: CASFRAGGHRAKNIQYF. Written as DNA, the CDR3 is TGTGCCAGCTTTCGAGCGGGAGGGCACAGGGCCAAAAACATTCAGTACTTC. The chain links TRBV28 to TRBJ2-4; 10 bases are a match to TRBD2. CDR1 MDHEN and CDR2 SYDVKM come from the germline V gene. The CDR3 sequence is 17 residues long. After removal of 8 bases from V and 1 base from J, the junction contained 11 bases not matched to a gene.